The rows below give T cell receptor beta chains drawn from one sample of a study of blood T cell repertoires in COVID-19. Profiled with immunoSEQ multiplex PCR; TCRdb holds only in-frame clones, not every one. The sample lists 190,000 or so clones, 87% occurring once. The material sequenced was PBMCs or T cells enriched from blood (not recorded which). Receptors were obtained from a man between 18 and 35 years old with acute COVID-19. The conserved cysteine and the conserved F or W are not part of the CDR3 here.

TRBV7-9 ASSLSATGELF
TRBV24-1 ATSLNTEAF
TRBV19 ASRNLGLAGETQY
TRBV5-1 ASTPGVGQRDTQY
TRBV19 ASSIDLYNEQF
TRBV5-1 ASSLSQGGGIQY
TRBV4-1 ASSQGRLSEKLF
TRBV5-4 ASSVGLAAITDTQY
TRBV30 AWSYGQGALGNQPQH
TRBV25-1 ASSGGTDEQF
TRBV9 ASSRRQGGGEGEQF
TRBV28 ASSFRLAGDEQY
TRBV4-1 ASSQTNTEAF
TRBV6-5 ASGRGPSSYNEQF
TRBV19 ASSIDLSGGANVLT
TRBV5-1 ASRPDPWSGEQF
TRBV28 ASSSGDYEQY
TRBV29-1 SVDEGNGYGYT
TRBV18 ASSLTDTQETQY
TRBV27 ASSLRGPENTEAF
TRBV6-5 ASSWNRVPNSPLH
TRBV6-4 APGTSGGNEQF
TRBV4-1 ASSQVLAGGEETQY
TRBV30 AWTLRAGDAGELF
TRBV7-9 ASSRGGQGYYEQY
TRBV4-1 ASAPGGGRGTEQY
TRBV18 ASSPDTALKNTEAF
TRBV19 ASSFMGQSYNEQF
TRBV28 ASRATGGDSSNYGYT
TRBV20-1 SARGGEEQY
TRBV27 ASRNSGTSGRVSTDTQY
TRBV28 ASNLRGGHQPQH
TRBV7-3 ASSLGQNTEAF
TRBV7-2 ASSPTAQETQY
TRBV29-1 SVETGANYGYT
TRBV11-2 ASSLDRGYQPQH
TRBV4-3 ASSQDLGGSGNTIY
TRBV28 ASSFFGVQTGNTIY
TRBV10-3 AISEGQGNEQY
TRBV7-6 ASSLTGPHTGALHSGNTIY
TRBV27 ASSFRGSSYNEQF
TRBV19 ASSMGLGADTQY
TRBV28 ASSTTGSGRQPQH
TRBV6-1 ASSARGSGAALDTQY
TRBV10-1 ASSSQIAGGPPNEQF